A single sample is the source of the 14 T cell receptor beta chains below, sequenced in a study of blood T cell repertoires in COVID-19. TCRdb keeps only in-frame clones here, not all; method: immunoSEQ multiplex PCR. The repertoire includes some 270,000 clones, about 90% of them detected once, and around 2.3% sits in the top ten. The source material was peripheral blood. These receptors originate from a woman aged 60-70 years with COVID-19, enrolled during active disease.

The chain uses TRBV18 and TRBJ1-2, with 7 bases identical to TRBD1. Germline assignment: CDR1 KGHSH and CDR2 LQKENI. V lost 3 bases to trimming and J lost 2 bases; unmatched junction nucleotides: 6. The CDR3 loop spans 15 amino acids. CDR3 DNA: TGTGCCAGCTCACCCTTGGGACAGCCCAACTATGGCTACACCTTC. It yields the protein CASSPLGQPNYGYTF.

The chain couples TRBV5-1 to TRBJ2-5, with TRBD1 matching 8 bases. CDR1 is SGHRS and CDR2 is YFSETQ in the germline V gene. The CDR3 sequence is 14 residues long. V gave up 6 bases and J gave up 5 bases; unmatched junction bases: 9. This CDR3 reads CASTVPGGVETQYF. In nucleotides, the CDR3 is TGCGCCAGCACGGTTCCAGGGGGCGTTGAGACCCAGTACTTC.

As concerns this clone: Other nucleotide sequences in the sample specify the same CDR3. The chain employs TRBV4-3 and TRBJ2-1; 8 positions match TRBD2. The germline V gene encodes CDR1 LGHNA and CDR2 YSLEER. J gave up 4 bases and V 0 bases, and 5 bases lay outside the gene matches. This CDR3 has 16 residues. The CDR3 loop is CASSQEGLAGYNEQFF. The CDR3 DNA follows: TGCGCCAGCAGCCAAGAAGGGCTAGCGGGTTACAATGAGCAGTTCTTC.

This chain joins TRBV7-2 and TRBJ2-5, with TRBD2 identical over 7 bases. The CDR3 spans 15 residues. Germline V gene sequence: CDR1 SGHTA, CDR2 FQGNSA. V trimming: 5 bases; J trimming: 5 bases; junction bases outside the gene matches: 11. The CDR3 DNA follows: TGTGCCAGCAGCCTCCAAGCGGGGATTGGCGAGACCCAGTACTTC. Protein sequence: CASSLQAGIGETQYF.

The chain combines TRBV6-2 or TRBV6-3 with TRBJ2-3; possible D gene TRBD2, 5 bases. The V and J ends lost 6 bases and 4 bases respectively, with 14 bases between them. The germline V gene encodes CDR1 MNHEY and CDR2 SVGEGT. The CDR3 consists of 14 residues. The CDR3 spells CASSVLLVADTQYF. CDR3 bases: TGTGCCAGCAGCGTTTTACTAGTGGCAGATACGCAGTATTTT.

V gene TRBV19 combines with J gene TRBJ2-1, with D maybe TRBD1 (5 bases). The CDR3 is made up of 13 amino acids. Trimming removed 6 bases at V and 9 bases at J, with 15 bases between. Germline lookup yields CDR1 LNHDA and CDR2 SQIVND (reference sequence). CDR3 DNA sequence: TGTGCCAGTAGCCTCAATACAGGTTTTGAGCAGTTCTTC. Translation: CASSLNTGFEQFF.

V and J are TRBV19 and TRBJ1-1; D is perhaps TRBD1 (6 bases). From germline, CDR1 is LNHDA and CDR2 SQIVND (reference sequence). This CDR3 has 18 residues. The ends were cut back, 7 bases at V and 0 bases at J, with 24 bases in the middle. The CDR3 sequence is CASTPGQTQLPMNTEAFF. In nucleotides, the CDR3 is TGTGCCAGTACCCCCGGACAGACCCAGCTTCCGATGAACACTGAAGCTTTCTTT.

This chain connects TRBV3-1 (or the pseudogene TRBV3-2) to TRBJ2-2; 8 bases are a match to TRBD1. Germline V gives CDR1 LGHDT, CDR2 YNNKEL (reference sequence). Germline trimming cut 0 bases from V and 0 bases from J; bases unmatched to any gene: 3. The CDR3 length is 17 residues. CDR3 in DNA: TGTGCCAGCAGCCAAGAAACGGGACAGGCGAACACCGGGGAGCTGTTTTTT. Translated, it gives CASSQETGQANTGELFF.

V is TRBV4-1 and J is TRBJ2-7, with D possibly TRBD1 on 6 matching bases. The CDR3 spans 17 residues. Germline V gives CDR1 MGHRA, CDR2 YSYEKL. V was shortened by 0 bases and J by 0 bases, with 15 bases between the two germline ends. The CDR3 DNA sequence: TGCGCCAGCAGCCAAGATCAAAGCACAGGGATCTCCTACGAGCAGTACTTC. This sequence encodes CASSQDQSTGISYEQYF.

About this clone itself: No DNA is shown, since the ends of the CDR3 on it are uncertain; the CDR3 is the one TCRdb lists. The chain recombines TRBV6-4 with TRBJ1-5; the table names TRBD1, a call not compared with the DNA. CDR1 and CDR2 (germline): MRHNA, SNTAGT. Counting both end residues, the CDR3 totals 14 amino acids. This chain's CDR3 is CAKSGQLCHQPQHF.

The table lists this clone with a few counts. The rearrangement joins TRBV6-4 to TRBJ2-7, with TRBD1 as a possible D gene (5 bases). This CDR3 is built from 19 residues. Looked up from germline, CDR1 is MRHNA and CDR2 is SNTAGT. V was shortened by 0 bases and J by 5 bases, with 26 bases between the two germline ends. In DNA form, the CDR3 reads TGTGCCAGCAGTGACTCGAGAGCTCCCCCCCCACAGGAATACCACGAGCAGTACTTC. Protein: CASSDSRAPPPQEYHEQYF.

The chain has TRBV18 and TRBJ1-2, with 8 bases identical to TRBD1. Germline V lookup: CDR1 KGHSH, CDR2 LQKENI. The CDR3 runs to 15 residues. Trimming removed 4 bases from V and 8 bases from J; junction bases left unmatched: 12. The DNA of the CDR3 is TGTGCCAGCTCACGGGGACAGGACCAAAGAGGGGGCTACACCTTC. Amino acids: CASSRGQDQRGGYTF.

The CDR3 protein is CASIGQTPFF. DNA for the CDR3: TGTGCCAGCATCGGACAAACTCCGTTCTTC. The genes are TRBV7-9 and TRBJ2-1; TRBD1 might be the D (5 bases). V was shortened by 7 bases and J by 15 bases, with 13 bases between the two germline ends. The CDR3 is 10 residues long. Germline V gene sequence: CDR1 SEHNR, CDR2 FQNEAQ (reference sequence).

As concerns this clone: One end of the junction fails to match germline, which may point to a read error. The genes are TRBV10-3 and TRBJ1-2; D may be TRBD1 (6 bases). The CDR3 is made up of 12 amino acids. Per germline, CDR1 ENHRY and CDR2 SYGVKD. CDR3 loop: CAISEPDSQRLF. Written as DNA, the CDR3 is TGTGCCATCAGTGAGCCGGACAGTCAGCGCCTATTC.